Below, 26 T cell receptor beta chains from the same sample are listed, as sequenced in a study of spatial heterogeneity in lung cancer. Time point given: sample taken at primary tumor resection. Sequencing covered unsorted whole RNA taken from tumor, nontumor lung or frozen PBMC. A single record per CDR3 protein comes from TCRdb applying MiXCR to the 5' RACE reads. The data show tens of thousands of distinct CDR3 sequences, 12% to 15% seen once. Sample: PBMCs, taken at surgery. The receptors were sampled from a male donor with early-stage non-small cell lung cancer.

At least ten counts were recorded for this clonotype. The chain couples TRBV7-3 to TRBJ2-1; 11 nucleotides align to TRBD2. Germline CDR1 is SGHTA and CDR2 is FQGTGA. Losses at the gene ends were 5 bases for V and 3 bases for J; bases not matched to a gene: 3. The CDR3 runs 15 residues. The CDR3 DNA follows: TGTGCCAGCAGCGCGGGACTAGCGGACTACAATGAGCAGTTCTTC. This gives the protein CASSAGLADYNEQFF. Supplemented by reference TRBV7-3 and TRBJ2-1, the full variable domain reads GAGVSQTPSNKVTEKGKYVELRCDPISGHTALYWYRQSLGQGPEFLIYFQGTGAADDSGLPNDRFFAVRPEGSVSTLKIQRTERGDSAVYLCASSAGLADYNEQFFGPGTRLTVL.

This clonotype has a count of ten or more. The genes are TRBV7-6 and TRBJ2-3, with 10 bases that match TRBD2. The CDR3 has 15 residues. In germline, CDR1 is SGHVS, CDR2 FNYEAQ. Unmatched junction bases numbered 1, after V lost 0 bases and J lost 4 bases. CDR3 sequence: CASSLALAGADTQYF. The CDR3 coding sequence is TGTGCCAGCAGCTTAGCCCTAGCGGGGGCAGATACGCAGTATTTT.

This chain connects TRBV11-2 to TRBJ2-7; D might be TRBD1 or TRBD2, each matching 6 bases. The V end was cut by 1 base, the J end by 3 bases, with 10 bases between. Germline V gene sequence: CDR1 SGHAT, CDR2 FQNNGV. The CDR3 is 14 amino acids. The CDR3 region is CASSLVGGGYEQYF. CDR3 in DNA: TGTGCCAGCAGCTTAGTGGGGGGCGGCTACGAGCAGTACTTC.

The chain links TRBV23-1 to TRBJ2-3; the D call may be TRBD1 or TRBD2 (6 bases each). TRBV23-1 counts as an open reading frame of uncertain function. Trimming left V 0 bases short and J 2 bases short, with 15 bases between. The CDR3 totals 17 residues. This CDR3 is CASSQSIGGQNTDTQYF. DNA of the CDR3: TGCGCCAGCAGTCAATCGATCGGGGGACAAAACACAGATACGCAGTATTTT.

This sequence joins TRBV28 and TRBJ1-4, with D perhaps matching TRBD1 (5 bases). The CDR3 is 15 amino acids. Germline V gene lookup returns CDR1 MDHEN and CDR2 SYDVKM. Trimming shortened V by 7 bases and J by 7 bases, and 19 bases separated the two germline ends. CDR3 coding DNA: TGTGCCAGCACCCTAACCGGGGGAGTCGGTGAAAAACTGTTTTTT. Translation gives CASTLTGGVGEKLFF.

In this sample, this clonotype turned up many times. The rearrangement uses TRBV29-1 and TRBJ2-2, with 8 bases fitting TRBD1. The V gene's germline CDR1 is SQVTM and CDR2 ANQGSEA. There are 16 residues in the CDR3. Trimming at V came to 5 bases and at J to 5 bases, leaving 13 bases not matched to a gene. CDR3 DNA: TGCAGCGTTCTCGATCCCGACAGGGGTGGGACCGGGGAGCTGTTTTTT. Translating it yields CSVLDPDRGGTGELFF.

The chain has TRBV28 and TRBJ2-7; 11 nucleotides align to TRBD2. The CDR3 sequence is 15 residues long. Unmatched junction bases numbered 6, after V lost 6 bases and J lost 2 bases. The germline V gene encodes CDR1 MDHEN and CDR2 SYDVKM. DNA of the CDR3: TGTGCCAGCAGACCACCGGGACTAGCGGCCTACGAGCAGTACTTC. Translated, it gives CASRPPGLAAYEQYF.

This clonotype has just a few counts. This sequence joins TRBV20-1 and TRBJ2-3; TRBD1 aligns across 7 bases. Per germline, CDR1 DFQATT and CDR2 SNEGSKA (reference sequence). The CDR3 has 17 amino acids. Losses at the gene ends were 1 base for V and 1 base for J; bases not matched to a gene: 11. The CDR3 bases are TGCAGTGCTAGAGGGATGGGGTCAGGGGGTGGCACAGATACGCAGTATTTT. This gives the protein CSARGMGSGGGTDTQYF.

This chain joins TRBV5-1 and TRBJ2-3, with TRBD2 identical over 7 bases. The length of the CDR3 is 14 residues. CDR1 is SGHRS and CDR2 is YFSETQ in the germline V gene. Trimming took 4 bases from V and 1 from J; bases not matched to a gene: 3. This chain's CDR3 is CASSDSGRTDTQYF. CDR3 sequence (DNA): TGCGCCAGCAGCGATAGCGGGCGCACAGATACGCAGTATTTT.

The chain joins TRBV4-1 to TRBJ2-1, with TRBD2 matching 10 bases. The CDR3 extends over 17 amino acids. V shed 0 bases and J 0 bases; nucleotides not matched to a gene: 2. Germline loops: CDR1 MGHRA, CDR2 YSYEKL. This CDR3 reads CASSQDSSGSSYNEQFF. The CDR3 DNA reads as TGCGCCAGCAGCCAAGACTCTAGCGGGAGCTCCTACAATGAGCAGTTCTTC.

This clonotype occurred a few times. This chain links TRBV5-4 with TRBJ1-5; the D is unclear. The CDR3 is made up of 14 amino acids. The germline V gene encodes CDR1 SGHNT and CDR2 YYREEE (reference sequence). V shed 5 bases and J shed 0 bases, with 9 bases lying between them. As DNA, the CDR3 is TGTGCCAGCAGTCGACAATATAGCAATCAGCCCCAGCATTTT. It translates to CASSRQYSNQPQHF.

This clonotype was seen only a few times. The V call is TRBV3-1, the J call TRBJ2-5; TRBD1 matches 9 bases. CDR1 and CDR2 from the germline V gene are LGHDT and YNNKEL (reference sequence). Trimming cost V 5 bases and J 7 bases; bases outside gene matches: 5. CDR3 length equals 13 residues. The CDR3 DNA follows: TGTGCCAGCAGCACAGGGGGCGCGGGGACCCAGTACTTC. Its protein product is CASSTGGAGTQYF.

This clonotype has only a few counts. This chain connects TRBV9 to TRBJ2-5; D is unclear. The V gene's germline CDR1 is SGDLS and CDR2 YYNGEE. Trimming removed 2 bases from V and 0 bases from J, with 11 bases in between. The CDR3 has 15 residues. CDR3: CASSVEQMHQETQYF. CDR3 nucleotides: TGTGCCAGCAGCGTGGAACAAATGCACCAAGAGACCCAGTACTTC. Complete variable domain (other parts from reference TRBV9 and TRBJ2-5): DSGVTQTPKHLITATGQRVTLRCSPRSGDLSVYWYQQSLDQGLQFLIQYYNGEERAKGNILERFSAQQFPDLHSELNLSSLELGDSALYFCASSVEQMHQETQYFGPGTRLLVL.

The V call is TRBV12-3 or TRBV12-4, the J call TRBJ1-1, with D possibly being TRBD1 (6 bases). V lost 3 bases and J lost 1, with 9 bases in between. The CDR3 is 14 residues long. CDR3 in amino acids: CASSFGGRNTEAFF. The CDR3 DNA reads TGTGCCAGCAGTTTTGGGGGCAGGAACACTGAAGCTTTCTTT.

The chain links TRBV7-2 to TRBJ2-3; D call uncertain. The CDR3 totals 11 residues. From germline, CDR1 is SGHTA and CDR2 FQGNSA. Trimming left V 3 bases short and J 8 bases short, with 6 bases between. The CDR3 sequence: CASSLGVTQYF. The CDR3 DNA reads as TGTGCCAGCAGCTTGGGCGTTACGCAGTATTTT.

This chain connects TRBV5-1 to TRBJ2-5, with TRBD1 matching over 9 bases. J gave up 2 bases and V 0 bases, and 2 bases lay outside the gene matches. Germline V gene sequence: CDR1 SGHRS, CDR2 YFSETQ. CDR3 length equals 15 residues. The CDR3 loop reads CASSLGDRAQETQYF. In DNA form, the CDR3 reads TGCGCCAGCAGCTTGGGGGACAGGGCGCAAGAGACCCAGTACTTC.

As concerns this clonotype: A much larger clone is a single base away; this may be a read error. This chain links TRBV24-1 with TRBJ2-3; 9 bases agree with TRBD2. The germline CDR1 and CDR2 sequences are KGHDR and SFDVKD. The CDR3 spans 16 residues. CDR3 sequence: CATSDPYSGSSDTLYF. CDR3 coding DNA: TGTGCCACCAGTGACCCTTATAGCGGGAGCAGCGATACGCTGTATTTT.

This clonotype was seen more than once but under ten times. The rearrangement joins TRBV2 to TRBJ2-1; 8 positions agree with TRBD1. The CDR3 runs to 14 residues. Trimming at V came to 5 bases and at J to 4 bases, leaving 4 bases not matched to a gene. In germline, CDR1 is SNHLY, CDR2 FYNNEI. CDR3 in amino acids: CASSQQGEYNEQFF. DNA for the CDR3: TGTGCCAGCAGTCAACAGGGGGAGTACAATGAGCAGTTCTTC.

The chain combines TRBV7-9 with TRBJ2-7; TRBD2 aligns across 9 bases. J was trimmed by 4 bases and V by 3 bases; bases with no gene match: 10. The CDR3 contains 16 residues. In germline, CDR1 is SEHNR, CDR2 FQNEAQ (reference sequence). The CDR3 DNA is TGTGCCAGCAGCTTGGAGATTAGCGGGAGAAAGTACGAGCAGTACTTC. Amino acid sequence: CASSLEISGRKYEQYF.

This clonotype was seen repeatedly, ten times or more. V usage is TRBV2 and J usage is TRBJ2-5; TRBD1 aligns across 9 bases. Trimming took 8 bases from V and 3 from J; bases not matched to a gene: 7. Looked up from germline, CDR1 is SNHLY and CDR2 is FYNNEI. This CDR3 comprises 14 residues. CDR3 in amino acids: CASQTGGLKETQYF. DNA of the CDR3: TGTGCCAGCCAGACAGGGGGGTTAAAAGAGACCCAGTACTTC.

This clonotype has a count of ten or more. The V call is TRBV18, the J call TRBJ2-1; the D gene is possibly TRBD1 (6 bases). Germline V lookup: CDR1 KGHSH, CDR2 LQKENI. V gave up 7 bases and J gave up 5 bases, with 12 bases separating them. The CDR3 runs 13 residues. CDR3 amino acids: CASFVDRNNEQFF. In nucleotides, the CDR3 is TGTGCCAGCTTTGTAGACAGGAACAATGAGCAGTTCTTC.

At least ten counts were recorded for this clonotype. The V gene is TRBV10-3, the J gene TRBJ1-5; D is perhaps TRBD1 (6 bases). This CDR3 has 13 amino acids. V was clipped by 10 bases and J by 3 bases, with 13 bases between them. The V gene's germline CDR1 is ENHRY and CDR2 SYGVKD. CDR3 residues: CATVGDTNQPQHF. The CDR3 DNA sequence: TGTGCCACGGTGGGGGACACCAATCAGCCCCAGCATTTT.

There are many counts of this clonotype. This sequence joins TRBV11-2 and TRBJ2-5; the D gene is possibly TRBD2 (6 bases). The CDR3 sequence is 14 residues long. Trimming removed 5 bases at V and 3 bases at J, with 13 bases between. The germline CDR1 and CDR2 sequences are SGHAT and FQNNGV. The CDR3 here is CASSPEVAEETQYF. CDR3 DNA: TGTGCCAGCAGCCCCGAGGTAGCGGAAGAGACCCAGTACTTC.

This clonotype came up many times. At one end the junction does not follow the germline gene, possibly because of a read error. The gene calls are TRBV7-7 and TRBJ2-5; D possibly corresponds to TRBD2 (6 bases). The germline V gene encodes CDR1 SSHAT and CDR2 FNYEAQ (reference sequence). CDR3 length: 13 residues. The CDR3 loop reads CASSLANGGTQYF. The CDR3 bases are TGTGCTAGCAGCCTAGCCAACGGGGGAACCCAGTACTTC.

This clonotype was counted at least ten times. V and J are TRBV12-3 or TRBV12-4 and TRBJ2-5; D possibly uses TRBD1 or TRBD2 (5 bases each). This CDR3 comprises 14 residues. V was cut by 5 bases and J by 5 bases, with 15 bases left in between. CDR3 loop: CASSDLGPQETQYF. In DNA form, the CDR3 reads TGTGCCAGCAGTGACCTGGGACCCCAGGAGACCCAGTACTTC.

In its sample, this clonotype was seen many times. V and J are TRBV14 and TRBJ2-1, with 7 bases that match TRBD2. The germline V gene has CDR1 SGHDN and CDR2 FVKESK. J lost 4 bases, V lost 3 bases, and 0 bases had no gene match. This CDR3 contains 13 residues. The CDR3 DNA is TGTGCCAGCAGCCAGGGACTATACAATGAGCAGTTCTTC. Translating gives CASSQGLYNEQFF.